Listed below are T cell receptor beta chains from one sample, sequenced in a study of T cell repertoires in cytomegalovirus infection. TCRdb re-called the reads with MiXCR, one entry per CDR3 protein. The sample carries about 320,000 distinct CDR3 sequences, over 7.5% recorded once. The material sequenced was PBMCs. Receptor source: a human donor in good health (CMV status not recorded). Some clones in this sample may be carry-over from other donors' samples. The CDR3 runs from the conserved cysteine through the conserved F or W. Fields, in order: J gene, D gene, clone size, V gene, CDR3 DNA, CDR3 protein. The D gene is left open where the match is weak. Only part of the rows carry a size: once, few, many, or a class if the clone is expanded.

TRBJ1-5	TRBD1	.	TRBV28	TGTGCCAGCCACGTCCTTAGGGGGCAAAATCAGCCCCAGCATTTT	CASHVLRGQNQPQHF
TRBJ2-1	TRBD2	.	TRBV12-3/TRBV12-4	TGTGCCAGCAGTCGACTAGCGGGAGTCCAAAATGAGCAGTTCTTC	CASSRLAGVQNEQFF
TRBJ2-2	TRBD2	many	TRBV7-2	TGTGCCAGCAGCCCGGGGGGGAGTTACACCGGGGAGCTGTTTTTT	CASSPGGSYTGELFF
TRBJ2-1	.	few	TRBV19	TGTGCCAGTAGTATGAATTTCGGGACCGTCTACAATGAGCAGTTCTTC	CASSMNFGTVYNEQFF
TRBJ1-5	TRBD1	few	TRBV20-1	TGCAGTGCTACGACAGGGGTCAATCAGCCCCAGCATTTT	CSATTGVNQPQHF
TRBJ2-1	TRBD2	.	TRBV5-5	TGTGCCAGCATCCGACGGGGGGAGGAGTCGGATGAGCAGTTCTTC	CASIRRGEESDEQFF
TRBJ1-6	TRBD1	.	TRBV2	TGTGCCAGCAGGAAGACCGGGACAGAAAATTCACCCCTCCACTTT	CASRKTGTENSPLHF
TRBJ2-5	TRBD2	many	TRBV7-2	TGTGCCAGCAGGTCTTCTAGCGGTTTAGTTCGGGAGACCCAGTACTTC	CASRSSSGLVRETQYF
TRBJ2-2	TRBD2	.	TRBV7-3	TGTGCCAGCGGGGCTAGCGGGATAACCGGGGAGCTGTTTTTT	CASGASGITGELFF
TRBJ1-1	TRBD1	many	TRBV6-1	TGTGCCAGCAGCGGGGGACAGGGGGCCGGGAACACTGAAGCTTTCTTT	CASSGGQGAGNTEAFF
TRBJ1-1	.	many	TRBV7-2	TGTGCCAGCAGCTTAACGCCCCAGGCGGGGATGATTGAAGCTTTCTTT	CASSLTPQAGMIEAFF
TRBJ2-1	TRBD2	.	TRBV7-2	TGTGCCAGCAGCTATAGCGGGAGGGCGAAAAATGAGCAGTTCTTC	CASSYSGRAKNEQFF
TRBJ1-2	.	few	TRBV28	TGTGCCAGCACCCCCAGCGCCTCCTATGGCTACACCTTC	CASTPSASYGYTF
TRBJ2-1	TRBD2	many	TRBV30	TGTGCCTTTACCCGGACTAGTGTCTACAATGAGCAGTTCTTC	CAFTRTSVYNEQFF
TRBJ2-7	TRBD1	many	TRBV6-1	TGTGCCAGCAGTGAAGGAGTCATCAGGACAGGGGGCCACGGGCAGTACTTC	CASSEGVIRTGGHGQYF
TRBJ2-5	.	many	TRBV7-2	TGTGCCAGCAGCCTAGGAAACCGAGTGGGGGAGACCCAGTACTTC	CASSLGNRVGETQYF
TRBJ2-5	.	few	TRBV2	TGTGCCAGCGGCACAGGGTTAGAGACCCAGTACTTC	CASGTGLETQYF
TRBJ1-5	.	.	TRBV6-6	TGTGCCATCCAACTCCGAGGGGGGAATCAGCCCCAGCATTTT	CAIQLRGGNQPQHF
TRBJ1-6	.	.	TRBV19	TGTGCCAGTAGTGCCGGACGGCATAACTCCTATAATTCACCCCTCCACTTT	CASSAGRHNSYNSPLHF
TRBJ2-1	TRBD2	few	TRBV4-1	TGCGCCAGCAGCCAAGAAAGGACCGGGACTAGCGGCAATGAGCAGTTCTTC	CASSQERTGTSGNEQFF